These T cell receptor beta chains were read from a single sample in a study of blood T cells in healthy people across ages. In TCRdb, the 5' RACE reads were re-called with MiXCR into one record per CDR3 protein. Here the sample spans about 1.7 million distinct CDR3 sequences, 28% being singletons. The specimen sequenced was blood. The receptors stem from a woman aged 25 to 45 in good health. Both conserved end residues are part of each CDR3. The order of the fields is D gene, V gene, clone size, J gene, CDR3 DNA, CDR3 protein. The D gene is left open where the match is weak. The listing skips clone size in some rows; elsewhere it reads once, few, many or a size class.

NA	TRBV20-1	few	TRBJ1-2	TGCAGTGCTACGTTCACAGGAGGCTATGGCTACACCTTC	CSATFTGGYGYTF
TRBD1	TRBV6-6	NA	TRBJ1-5	TGTGCCAGCAGACCCGACGGGACAGGGGGTCGCAATCAGCCCCAGCATTTT	CASRPDGTGGRNQPQHF
NA	TRBV28	NA	TRBJ2-1	TGTGCCAGCAACCATGAGCAGTTCTTC	CASNHEQFF
NA	TRBV6-5	few	TRBJ2-7	TGTGCCAGCAGGTCCAGCGGAGTCCTCTACGAGCAGTACTTC	CASRSSGVLYEQYF
TRBD1	TRBV10-3	few	TRBJ1-4	TGTGCCATCAGCAGTCGGACAGGGGTTAATGAAAAACTGTTTTTT	CAISSRTGVNEKLFF
NA	TRBV2	NA	TRBJ1-6	TGTGCCAGCAGTGAAGTCCCTTTGGCCCTCCACTTT	CASSEVPLALHF
NA	TRBV4-1	few	TRBJ2-3	TGCGCCAGCAGCCAAGATTTGCGGAGCACAGATACGCAGTATTTT	CASSQDLRSTDTQYF
NA	TRBV3-1	many	TRBJ1-2	TGTGCCAGCAGCCAAGTGGTGGGGGATGGCTACACCTTC	CASSQVVGDGYTF
TRBD1	TRBV5-1	NA	TRBJ2-1	TGCGCCAGCACCCCTGGGACCGGGACAGGGGCCTACAATGAGCAGTTCTTC	CASTPGTGTGAYNEQFF
NA	TRBV12-3/TRBV12-4	NA	TRBJ2-4	TGTGCCAGCAGTCCATCTCGGAACATTCAGTACTTC	CASSPSRNIQYF
TRBD2	TRBV20-1	many	TRBJ2-1	TGCAGTGCTAGCGAGCGGGGGGGCCTCAATGAGCAGTTCTTC	CSASERGGLNEQFF
NA	TRBV7-2	NA	TRBJ2-5	TGTGCCAGCAACTTATCCGACTTGGCAGGGACCCAGTACTTC	CASNLSDLAGTQYF
TRBD2	TRBV27	NA	TRBJ2-3	TGTGCCAGCAGTTCGCTCCATAGCGGGGGGCCCACAGATACGCAGTATTTT	CASSSLHSGGPTDTQYF
NA	TRBV5-1	many	TRBJ1-5	TGCGCCAGCAGCTTGGCCGGAGGGGGACAGCCCCAGCATTTT	CASSLAGGGQPQHF
NA	TRBV5-1	many	TRBJ1-1	TGCGCCAGCAGCTTGATACTGAACACTGAAGCTTTCTTT	CASSLILNTEAFF
NA	TRBV7-9	NA	TRBJ1-2	TGTGCCAGCAGCCTAGAGGGAGACGGTGGCTACATCTTC	CASSLEGDGGYIF
NA	TRBV12-3/TRBV12-4	NA	TRBJ2-3	TGTGCCAGCAAACCCCGTAGGTGGCTCGATACGCAGTATTTT	CASKPRRWLDTQYF
NA	TRBV7-9	many	TRBJ2-1	TGTGCCAGCAGCCCGGACGGAAACAATGAGCAGTTCTTC	CASSPDGNNEQFF